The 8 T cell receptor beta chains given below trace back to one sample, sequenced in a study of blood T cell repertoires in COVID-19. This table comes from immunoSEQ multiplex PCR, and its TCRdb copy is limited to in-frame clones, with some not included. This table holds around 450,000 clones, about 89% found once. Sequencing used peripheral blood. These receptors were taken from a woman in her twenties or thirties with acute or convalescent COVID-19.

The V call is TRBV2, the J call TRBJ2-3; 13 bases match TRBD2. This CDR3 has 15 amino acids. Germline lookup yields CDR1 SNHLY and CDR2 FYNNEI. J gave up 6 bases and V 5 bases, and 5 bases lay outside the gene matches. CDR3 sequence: CASSLLAGGMDTQYF. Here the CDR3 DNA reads TGTGCCAGCAGTTTACTAGCGGGGGGGATGGATACGCAGTATTTT.

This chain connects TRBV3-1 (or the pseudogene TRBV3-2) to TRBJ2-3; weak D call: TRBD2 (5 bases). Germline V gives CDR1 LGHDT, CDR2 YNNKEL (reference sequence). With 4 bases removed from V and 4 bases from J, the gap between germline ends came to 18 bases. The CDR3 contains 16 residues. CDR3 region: CASSPLTSGVSDTQYF. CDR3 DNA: TGTGCCAGCAGCCCACTAACTAGTGGTGTTTCAGATACGCAGTATTTT.

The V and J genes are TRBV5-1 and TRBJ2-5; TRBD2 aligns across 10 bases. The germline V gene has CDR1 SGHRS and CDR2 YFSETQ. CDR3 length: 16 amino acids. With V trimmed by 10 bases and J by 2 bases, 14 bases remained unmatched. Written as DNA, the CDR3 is TGCGCCTCCGTCCGACTAGCGGGCAATCAGCAAGAGACCCAGTACTTC. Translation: CASVRLAGNQQETQYF.

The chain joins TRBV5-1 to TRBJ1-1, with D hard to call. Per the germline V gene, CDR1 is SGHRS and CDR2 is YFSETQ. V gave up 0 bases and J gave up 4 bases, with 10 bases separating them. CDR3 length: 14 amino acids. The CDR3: CASSLGEVSTEAFF. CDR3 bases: TGCGCCAGCAGCTTGGGGGAGGTCTCCACTGAAGCTTTCTTT.

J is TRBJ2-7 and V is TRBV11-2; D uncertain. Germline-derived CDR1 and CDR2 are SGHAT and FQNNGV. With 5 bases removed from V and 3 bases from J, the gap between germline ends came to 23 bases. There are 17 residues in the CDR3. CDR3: CASSIPPAVGKNYEQYF. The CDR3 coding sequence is TGTGCCAGCAGCATCCCCCCCGCGGTTGGAAAAAACTACGAGCAGTACTTC.

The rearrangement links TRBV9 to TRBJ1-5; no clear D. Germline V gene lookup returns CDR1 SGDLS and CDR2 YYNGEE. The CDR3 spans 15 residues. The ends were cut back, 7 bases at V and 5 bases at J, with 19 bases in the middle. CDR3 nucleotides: TGTGCCAGCTCCCGAGGGAGTAGTTTGGATCAGCCCCAGCATTTT. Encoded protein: CASSRGSSLDQPQHF.

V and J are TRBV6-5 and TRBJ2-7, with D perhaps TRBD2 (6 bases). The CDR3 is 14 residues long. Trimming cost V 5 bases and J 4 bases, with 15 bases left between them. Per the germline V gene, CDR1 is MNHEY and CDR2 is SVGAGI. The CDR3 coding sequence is TGTGCCAGCAGTCATACAGGAAGCGGGTACGAGCAGTACTTC. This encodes CASSHTGSGYEQYF.

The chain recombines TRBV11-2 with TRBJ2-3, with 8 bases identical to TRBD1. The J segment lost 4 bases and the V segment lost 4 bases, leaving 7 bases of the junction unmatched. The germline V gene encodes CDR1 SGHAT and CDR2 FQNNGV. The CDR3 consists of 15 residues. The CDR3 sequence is CASSSRTGYADTQYF. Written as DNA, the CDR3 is TGTGCCAGCAGCTCCCGGACAGGGTACGCAGATACGCAGTATTTT.